The subject of this entry is one TCR beta chain. These data belong to a study of blood T cell repertoires in COVID-19. Study-level background: Sample material is recorded as cDNA or gDNA derived from T cells, B-cell-depleted T cells, or PBMCs.

Those who participated ranged in age from roughly 18 to 89 years and resided in approximately 23 US areas. What the recovered Cohort 3 donors had was two negative PCRs, clearance, or symptom resolution. Authors' methods: Nucleated cell counts were estimated from reference gene primer amplification. The table came from immunoSEQ multiplex PCR; TCRdb's copy has only in-frame clones and leaves some out. Clonal size and the V and J genes are those of that table, whereas D and trimming came from the DNA. The data hold about 200,000 clones, with 70% to 90% observed a single time. V was trimmed by 2 bases and J by 5 bases, leaving 10 bases between them. The CDR3 is 13 amino acids. From germline, CDR1 is KGHSH and CDR2 LQKENI.

The chain joins TRBV18 to TRBJ2-7; D is unresolved. This TCR was sampled from a young woman who had recovered from COVID-19. Sequenced input: PBMCs or T cells enriched from blood (not recorded which). The DNA of the CDR3 is TGTGCCAGCTCACCAGGTTTCCAGGACGAGCAGTACTTC. Its translation is CASSPGFQDEQYF.